The source of this TCR beta chain is a study of technical replicates of blood from four donors. Germline V gives CDR1 MGHRA, CDR2 YSYEKL. Trimming removed 5 bases from V and 7 bases from J, with 5 bases in between. The CDR3 runs to 11 residues. Data came from immunoSEQ multiplex PCR; TCRdb stores just in-frame clones and leaves some out. The sample records roughly 80,000 clones, 96% being singletons. This chain links TRBV4-1 with TRBJ1-4; unclear D gene. The clonotype comes from a human donor in good health. Sequencing input: T cells isolated from PBMCs. The CDR3 sequence is CASSSSEKLFF. The DNA for the CDR3 is TGCGCCAGCAGCAGTAGTGAAAAACTGTTTTTT.